Listed below are T cell receptor beta chains from one sample, sequenced in a study of cytomegalovirus exposure and HLA in healthy donors. TCRdb's table, derived via immunoSEQ multiplex PCR, lists solely in-frame clones and lacks some. Counted here are 150,000 to 200,000 clones, 75% occurring once; the ten biggest clones make up 2.5% to 3%. Sequencing input: PBMCs. Every receptor here comes from a woman in her forties or fifties in good health and CMV-seropositive. The CDR3 runs from the conserved cysteine through the conserved F or W. The D gene is left open where the match is weak. Only part of the rows carry a size: once, few, many, or a class if the clone is expanded.

d_gene | abundance | j_gene | v_gene | CDR3nt | CDR3aa
TRBD1 | NA | TRBJ1-2 | TRBV6-1 | TGTGCCAGCAGTGAAAATCCCCTTTGGGACAGGGGAAACTATGGCTACACCTTC | CASSENPLWDRGNYGYTF
NA | NA | TRBJ2-5 | TRBV7-7 | TGTGCCAGCAGCATCCAACGGGGGAAGGGAGAGACCCAGTACTTC | CASSIQRGKGETQYF
TRBD1 | few | TRBJ1-1 | TRBV2 | TGTGCCGGGCGACAGGGGGATCTGTCGGACACTGAAGCTTTCTTT | CAGRQGDLSDTEAFF
TRBD2 | NA | TRBJ2-4 | TRBV6-5 | TGTGCCAGCAGACCGCGGGGGGGCCTAAACATTCAGTACTTC | CASRPRGGLNIQYF
NA | once | TRBJ2-7 | TRBV19 | TGTGCCAGTAGTTCACAGGGTGGCTACGAGCAGTACTTC | CASSSQGGYEQYF
TRBD1 | NA | TRBJ1-2 | TRBV6-9 | TGTGCCAGCACCGGGGACGGCAGGGGGCCCGACTATGGCTACACCTTC | CASTGDGRGPDYGYTF
NA | few | TRBJ1-2 | TRBV6-5 | TGTGCCAGCAGTTGGACAGACGGCTATGGCTACACCTTC | CASSWTDGYGYTF
TRBD2 | NA | TRBJ2-3 | TRBV27 | TGTGCCTCTCAGAGGAGGACTAGCGGGTCTAGCACAGATACGCAGTATTTT | CASQRRTSGSSTDTQYF
TRBD1 | few | TRBJ1-3 | TRBV4-2 | TGTGCCAGCAGCCAGAACAGGGGATCCGGAAACACCATATATTTT | CASSQNRGSGNTIYF
NA | NA | TRBJ1-2 | TRBV5-1 | TGCGCCAGCAGCCCAGGGGACGGAATCTCCTATGGCTACACCTTC | CASSPGDGISYGYTF
NA | NA | TRBJ1-3 | TRBV4-2 | TGTGCCAGCAGCCAAGGCAGGGTGATCTCTGGAAACACCATATATTTT | CASSQGRVISGNTIYF
NA | NA | TRBJ2-7 | TRBV5-1 | TGCGCCAGCAGCTGGTGGGCCTCGTCAGACGAGCAGTACTTC | CASSWWASSDEQYF
NA | NA | TRBJ1-1 | TRBV7-9 | TGTGCCAGCAGCCCTAGAGGGGGTTGGGGGACTGAAGCTTTCTTT | CASSPRGGWGTEAFF
TRBD2 | NA | TRBJ2-1 | TRBV4-2 | TGTGCCAGCAGTCAAGATAGTGGGGGGGTTACGGACCATGAGCAGTTCTTC | CASSQDSGGVTDHEQFF
NA | NA | TRBJ2-7 | TRBV19 | TGTGCCAGTAGTCAGACACCTTCCTACGAGCAGTACTTC | CASSQTPSYEQYF
TRBD1 | NA | TRBJ1-2 | TRBV2 | TGTGCCAGCAGTAGGACAGGGGACGGCTACACCTTC | CASSRTGDGYTF
NA | NA | TRBJ2-5 | TRBV6-1 | TGTGCCAGCAGTGAATCGGAGAGCTGGGAGACCCAGTACTTC | CASSESESWETQYF
NA | NA | TRBJ2-6 | TRBV11-2 | TGTGCCAGCAGCCCCTGGGTTTTAGAGACAGGGGCCAACGTCCTGACTTTC | CASSPWVLETGANVLTF
NA | NA | TRBJ1-2 | TRBV6-5 | TGTGCCAGCAGTTCTCCCCGCGCAGCTAGATATGGCTACACCTTC | CASSSPRAARYGYTF
NA | once | TRBJ2-7 | TRBV29-1 | TGCAGCGTCAAAACAGGGTACGAGCAGTACTTC | CSVKTGYEQYF
NA | few | TRBJ1-2 | TRBV7-9 | TGTGCCAGCGAGACAGCTGGTAACTATGGCTACACCTTC | CASETAGNYGYTF
NA | few | TRBJ1-4 | TRBV7-9 | TGTTCCAGCAGCTTAGGCCGGGAAAAACTGTTTTTT | CSSSLGREKLFF
NA | NA | TRBJ1-2 | TRBV29-1 | TGCAGCGTTGAAGATCGCGGGACGGCCGTTGCCTACACCTTC | CSVEDRGTAVAYTF
TRBD2 | NA | TRBJ2-1 | TRBV27 | TGTGCCAGCAGTTTTCGACTAGCGGGGGCGAGCCCCTACAATGAGCAGTTCTTC | CASSFRLAGASPYNEQFF
TRBD2 | NA | TRBJ2-6 | TRBV10-3 | TGTGCCATCAGTGAGGTCCGGGGGGGCCATACTGGGGCCAACGTCCTGACTTTC | CAISEVRGGHTGANVLTF
TRBD2 | NA | TRBJ2-7 | TRBV6-1 | TGTGCCAGCAGTGAAGGGTGGGGACTAGGATGGGTCGAGCAGTACTTC | CASSEGWGLGWVEQYF
NA | few | TRBJ1-2 | TRBV6-5 | TGTGCCAGCAGTTACCGGTGGGGGGAATCTCGCTATGGCTACACCTTC | CASSYRWGESRYGYTF
TRBD1 | NA | TRBJ2-7 | TRBV18 | TGTGCCAGCTCACCTGACAGGGTCACCTACGAGCAGTACTTC | CASSPDRVTYEQYF
NA | NA | TRBJ1-6 | TRBV30 | TGTGCCTGGAGTGTCGAGGGCAGCTCCTATAATTCACCCCTCCACTTT | CAWSVEGSSYNSPLHF
NA | NA | TRBJ2-7 | TRBV5-1 | TGCGCCAGCAGCTTACAGGATGGACCTTACGAGCAGTACTTC | CASSLQDGPYEQYF